This T cell receptor beta chain was retrieved from a study of T-cell memory formation after mild COVID-19. General study findings and limits: Prior to infection, memory already included some responding clones, suggesting cross-reactive memory joined. Clones contracting across day 15 to 85 had a balanced CD4/CD8 profile; later expanding clones leaned CD4+.

Comments on this clonotype: Its antigen is still unknown.

V gave up 7 bases and J gave up 7 bases, with 7 bases separating them. Germline V gene lookup returns CDR1 MDHEN and CDR2 SYDVKM. CDR3 length: 10 amino acids. After 5'RACE with constant-segment primers, TCR alpha and TCR beta cDNA libraries carrying sample barcodes and UMIs were obtained. TCRdb reprocessed the 5' RACE reads via MiXCR and lists one record per CDR3 protein. The data contain about 290,000 distinct CDR3 sequences, more than 15% of them seen just once; the ten biggest clones take up about a fifth. Sequenced: PBMCs or a T cell subset sorted from them (not recorded which). This TCR came from a man younger than 30 who had mild COVID-19 (a few samples of this study predate the infection). Cell type and time point are not known. J is TRBJ1-1 and V is TRBV28; D gene ambiguous. The CDR3 DNA reads as TGTGCCAGCAAAACGGATGAAGCTTTCTTT. Amino acids: CASKTDEAFF.